The source of this T cell receptor (beta chain) is a study of cytomegalovirus exposure and HLA in healthy donors. Overall study findings and caveats: For most TCR sequences rarity was the rule, although some public TCRs occurred in many donors. The listing of 150 to 200 TCR beta chains classed them as cytomegalovirus-associated.

The CDR3 extends over 13 amino acids. The V and J ends lost 7 bases and 6 bases respectively, with 16 bases between them. Germline CDR1 MNHEY, CDR2 SMNVEV (reference sequence). The data were produced by immunoSEQ multiplex PCR, yet TCRdb's version contains in-frame clones alone and is incomplete. This table holds about 240,000 clones, approximately 87% found once. This clone was observed a single time. Its antigen is still unknown. The TCR originated in a man younger than 35 in good health and CMV-seronegative. Sequenced: PBMCs. This rearrangement joins TRBV27 to TRBJ2-7; D perhaps matches TRBD1 (5 bases). The CDR3 region has the DNA TGTGCCAGCATGCGTCAGGGTGCGGTCGAGCAGTACTTC. Translating gives CASMRQGAVEQYF.